This record looks at one TCR beta chain sequence and its context. A single count supports this clone. It lacks a known antigen. No per-base quality is available; no much larger clone lies one base away. Sorted unstimulated T cells and proliferating T cells recovered from mixed lymphocyte reactions were subjected to TCRbeta CDR3 sequencing. Fresh whole blood from approximately ten HLA-typed healthy donors was used to isolate PBMCs. The data were taken from a study of siplizumab effects on memory and regulatory T cells (dated by TCRdb to the late 2010s). Background on the whole study: The effect of the anti-CD2 antibody siplizumab on alloreactive T-cell subsets was examined in allogeneic mixed lymphocyte reactions constructed from human PBMCs.

Results the study describes overall, beyond this receptor: In reactions with siplizumab, an average of approximately 69% of mappable alloreactive CD4+ clones were Treg-derived, compared with approximately 29% in control reactions. Siplizumab significantly reduced the cumulative frequency of alloreactive sequences traceable to unstimulated CD4+ memory T cells. Because sequences at frequencies below about 10^-5 were poorly captured, only a minor fraction of alloreactive clones could be mapped back to unstimulated subsets. Compared with memory T cells, unstimulated naive T cells appeared more diverse, and naive cells seemed to make a substantial contribution to the alloresponse. A naive or memory phenotype could not be assigned to roughly 75-95% of proliferating CD4+ or CD8+ clones. The suppressive function of proliferating Tregs from siplizumab cultures was not functionally confirmed.

Receptors were amplified or captured by the immunoSEQ multiplex PCR assay. Some 1.1 x 10^5 TCR templates per sample were assayed on the deep sequencing platform. Genomic DNA extracted from sorted T cells was used for TCRbeta CDR3 sequencing. Processing in the source paper ran as follows. The R programming language was used for clonal analysis of the TCRbeta CDR3 data. Alloreactive CD4+ and CD8+ clones were identified by comparing unstimulated samples to CFSE-low samples taken after the reaction. Regulatory or non-regulatory origin of alloreactive CD4+ clones was assigned by matching sequences to the sorted unstimulated Treg and non-Treg repertoires. TCRdb limited this immuneACCESS table to in-frame rearrangements with V and J called. A share of clones is missing; checked studies link under half to unresolved V genes, and the rest is unexplained. V and J calls and clone size are those listed in that table; D and trimming were worked out from the DNA. The sample has fewer than 120,000 clones on record, 92% of them singletons. The ten largest clonotypes hold about 1.5% of the sample.

CDR1 and CDR2, looked up from the germline V gene (reference sequence), are GTSNPN and SVGIG. CDR3 length: 14 amino acids, cysteine to phenylalanine. Of the read, only the CDR3 DNA is kept; its 42 bases are in frame from base 1. Trimming at the junction amounts to 1 base on V and 0 bases on J, and the germline ends lie 7 bases apart. The sequencing sample was made of CD4+ T cells sorted from blood. Recombination joined TRBV30 with TRBJ1-5; too little of a D gene remains to name it. The clonotype originates from a human donor in good health. CDR3 sequence: CAWSDTDSNQPQHF. The nucleotides read TGTGCCTGGAGTGATACGGATAGCAATCAGCCCCAGCATTTT.